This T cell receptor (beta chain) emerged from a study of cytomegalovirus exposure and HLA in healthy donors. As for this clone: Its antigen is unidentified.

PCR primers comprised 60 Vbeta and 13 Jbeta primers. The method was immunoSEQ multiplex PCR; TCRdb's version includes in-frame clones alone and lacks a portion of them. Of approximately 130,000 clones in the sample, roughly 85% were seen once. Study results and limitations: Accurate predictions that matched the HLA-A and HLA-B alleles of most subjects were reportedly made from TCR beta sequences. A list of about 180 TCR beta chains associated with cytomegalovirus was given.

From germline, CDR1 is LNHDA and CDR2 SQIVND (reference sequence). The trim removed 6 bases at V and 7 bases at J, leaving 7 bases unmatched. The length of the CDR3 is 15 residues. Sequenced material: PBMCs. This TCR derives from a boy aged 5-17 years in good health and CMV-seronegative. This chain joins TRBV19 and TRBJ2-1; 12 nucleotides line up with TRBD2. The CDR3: CASSDRLAGVNEQFF. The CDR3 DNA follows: TGTGCCAGTAGCGATCGACTAGCGGGAGTTAATGAGCAGTTCTTC. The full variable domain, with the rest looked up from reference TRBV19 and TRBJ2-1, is DGGITQSPKYLFRKEGQNVTLSCEQNLNHDAMYWYRQDPGQGLRLIYYSQIVNDFQKGDIAEGYSVSREKKESFPLTVTSAQKNPTAFYLCASSDRLAGVNEQFFGPGTRLTVL.